One and the same sample provided the 30 T cell receptor beta chains below, sequenced in a study of cytomegalovirus exposure and HLA in healthy donors. Primers: 60 Vbeta forward and 13 Jbeta reverse. The repertoire was sequenced with immunoSEQ multiplex PCR; TCRdb's copy has only in-frame clones and lacks some. The table has about 160,000 clones, about three quarters seen once. Material for sequencing was PBMCs. The receptors were gathered from a man aged 35 to 55 in good health and CMV-seropositive.

This clone was seen only a few times. The chain recombines TRBV27 with TRBJ2-5; no clear D gene. The CDR3 has 14 residues. The V gene lost 6 bases and the J gene lost 2 bases, with 13 bases spanning the gap. CDR1 MNHEY and CDR2 SMNVEV come from the germline V gene (reference sequence). The chain's CDR3 is CASSPGWLQETQYF. The DNA of the CDR3 is TGTGCCAGCAGCCCCGGGTGGTTACAAGAGACCCAGTACTTC.

The CDR3 region is CASSASGLGYNEQFF. CDR3 in DNA: TGTGCCAGCAGCGCGTCGGGACTAGGGTACAATGAGCAGTTCTTC. The chain combines TRBV7-6 with TRBJ2-1; TRBD2 agrees at 8 bases. The CDR3 is made up of 15 amino acids. V lost 5 bases and J lost 4; bases outside the gene matches: 7. Germline-derived CDR1 and CDR2 are SGHVS and FNYEAQ.

In its sample, this clone was seen a few times. The chain carries TRBV10-1 and TRBJ1-1; D remains ambiguous. V shed 10 bases and J shed 1 base, with 10 bases lying between them. The CDR3 is 12 amino acids. CDR1 and CDR2 from the germline V gene are WNHNN and SYGVQD (reference sequence). This CDR3 reads CATSHWNTEAFF. The CDR3 region has the DNA TGCGCCACCTCACATTGGAACACTGAAGCTTTCTTT.

J is TRBJ2-5 and V is TRBV27; 10 bases line up with TRBD1. The DNA end is more similar to TRBJ2-7, so the J call may be wrong. The CDR3 has 16 amino acids. In germline, CDR1 is MNHEY, CDR2 SMNVEV (reference sequence). This CDR3 reads CASSYLTGGDLGEQYF. The CDR3 nucleotides are TGTGCCAGCAGTTACCTGACAGGGGGCGATTTAGGCGAGCAGTACTTC.

Notes on this clone: Other nucleotide sequences in the sample specify the same CDR3. J is TRBJ1-5 and V is TRBV19; D gene unclear. V was clipped by 2 bases and J by 4 bases, with 3 bases between them. Germline CDR1 reads LNHDA; CDR2 reads SQIVND (reference sequence). The CDR3 extends over 12 amino acids. CDR3 DNA sequence: TGTGCCAGTAGTATACTGAATCAGCCCCAGCATTTT. Translated: CASSILNQPQHF.

The rearrangement joins TRBV20-1 to TRBJ2-1; D is uncertain. The V and J ends lost 5 bases and 5 bases respectively, with 7 bases between them. The germline CDR1 and CDR2 sequences are DFQATT and SNEGSKA (reference sequence). The CDR3 has 11 residues. CDR3 protein: CSAYSNNEQFF. The CDR3 coding sequence is TGCAGTGCTTATAGTAACAATGAGCAGTTCTTC.

V is TRBV5-1 and J is TRBJ2-1, with 9 bases aligning to TRBD2. CDR3 length: 15 amino acids. Germline CDR1 reads SGHRS; CDR2 reads YFSETQ. V lost 0 bases to trimming and J lost 9 bases; unmatched junction nucleotides: 7. CDR3 in amino acids: CASSLVAGGVREQFF. The DNA of the CDR3 is TGCGCCAGCAGCTTGGTTGCGGGAGGGGTACGTGAGCAGTTCTTC.

Notes on this clone: Mismatch with germline at one junction end may stem from a read error. Other DNA sequences in the same sample also yield this CDR3. V usage is TRBV6-5 and J usage is TRBJ2-7; tentatively, D is TRBD1 (5 bases). This CDR3 spans 14 amino acids. The germline CDR1 and CDR2 sequences are MNHEY and SVGAGI. In nucleotides, the CDR3 is TGCGCCAGCAGTCGAACAGGAGCCTGGGGCGAGCAGTACTTC. Translated, it gives CASSRTGAWGEQYF.

As for this clone: Different DNA sequences within this sample yield the same CDR3. The gene calls are TRBV19 and TRBJ2-1; 12 bases map to TRBD2. CDR3 size: 15 residues. With 3 bases clipped from V and 7 bases from J, the junction kept 4 bases outside the gene matches. The germline V gene has CDR1 LNHDA and CDR2 SQIVND (reference sequence). Here the CDR3 reads CASSMLAGGQNEQFF. The CDR3 DNA reads TGTGCCAGTAGTATGCTAGCGGGAGGGCAAAATGAGCAGTTCTTC.

This chain joins TRBV4-2 and TRBJ2-7, with 10 bases matching TRBD2. CDR3 size: 14 residues. Germline CDR1 and CDR2: LGHNA and YNFKEQ. V lost 4 bases and J lost 5; bases outside the gene matches: 5. In DNA, the CDR3 is TGTGCCAGCAGCCCCGGGACTAGCGCCGACGAGCAGTACTTC. The encoded protein is CASSPGTSADEQYF.

The chain recombines TRBV2 with TRBJ2-7; D call uncertain. V was cut by 0 bases and J by 3 bases, with 15 bases left in between. Per the germline V gene, CDR1 is SNHLY and CDR2 is FYNNEI. This CDR3 is 16 amino acids long. CDR3 DNA: TGTGCCAGCAGTGAAGCGTCAGGAATTCGCTACTACGAGCAGTACTTC. Translating gives CASSEASGIRYYEQYF.

The rearrangement links TRBV10-3 to TRBJ1-1; a weak D match, TRBD1 (6 bases). This CDR3 spans 15 amino acids. V lost 8 bases to trimming and J lost 5 bases, with 21 bases between them. Germline V gene lookup returns CDR1 ENHRY and CDR2 SYGVKD. CDR3 in DNA: TGTGCCATCGGTCAAGCTCAGGGGAGGGGAACTGAAGCTTTCTTT. It is translated as CAIGQAQGRGTEAFF.

The count of this clone is one. The CDR3 nucleotides are TGTGCCAGCTCGAAGACTAGCGGGACCTATGAGCAGTTCTTC. Protein: CASSKTSGTYEQFF. The V and J genes are TRBV18 and TRBJ2-1, with TRBD2 identical over 11 bases. Germline V gene sequence: CDR1 KGHSH, CDR2 LQKENI. Unmatched junction bases numbered 6, after V lost 6 bases and J lost 8 bases. The CDR3 has 14 amino acids.

The table lists this clone with a few counts. V usage is TRBV2 and J usage is TRBJ2-1, with 7 bases matching TRBD2. Germline lookup yields CDR1 SNHLY and CDR2 FYNNEI. V dropped 5 bases and J dropped 14; count of bases not matched to a gene: 6. The CDR3 sequence is 11 residues long. The CDR3 protein is CASSLGLVEFF. The CDR3 nucleotides read TGTGCCAGCAGTCTCGGACTAGTTGAGTTCTTC.

This clone was picked up a small number of times. The V gene is TRBV7-8, the J gene TRBJ2-7; TRBD2 matches at 12 bases. Per germline, CDR1 SGHVS and CDR2 FQNEAQ. V shed 4 bases, J shed 6 bases, and the junction held 10 bases outside the gene matches. The CDR3 contains 16 residues. The CDR3 loop is CASSSRRLAGGAEQYF. CDR3 coding DNA: TGTGCCAGCAGCTCCCGCCGGCTAGCGGGAGGGGCCGAGCAGTACTTC.

This rearrangement joins TRBV7-9 to TRBJ2-7; TRBD1 is a possible D gene (5 bases). This CDR3 has 14 amino acids. Per the germline V gene, CDR1 is SEHNR and CDR2 is FQNEAQ (reference sequence). Trimming removed 5 bases at V and 0 bases at J, with 11 bases between. The CDR3 region is CASSKGQSSYEQYF. In nucleotides, the CDR3 is TGTGCCAGCAGCAAAGGACAAAGCTCCTACGAGCAGTACTTC.

The J gene is TRBJ2-7, the V gene TRBV18, with D uncertain. The CDR3 length is 13 residues. The V and J ends lost 1 base and 5 bases respectively, with 9 bases between them. CDR1 is KGHSH and CDR2 is LQKENI in the germline V gene. The CDR3 reads CASSPRPADEQYF. In DNA, the CDR3 is TGTGCCAGCTCACCACGACCGGCGGACGAGCAGTACTTC.

As for this clone: The same CDR3 arises from other DNA sequences in this sample as well. The chain has TRBV28 and TRBJ2-7, with 7 positions matching TRBD1. Germline V gives CDR1 MDHEN, CDR2 SYDVKM. The CDR3 runs 14 residues. Trimming at V came to 5 bases and at J to 5 bases, leaving 9 bases not matched to a gene. The CDR3 DNA follows: TGTGCCAGCAGTCCCCGACAGGGTAGCCACGAGCAGTACTTC. Translated, it gives CASSPRQGSHEQYF.

The V and J genes are TRBV4-2 and TRBJ2-7, with TRBD2 matching 8 bases. From germline, CDR1 is LGHNA and CDR2 YNFKEQ. The ends lost 4 bases at V and 4 bases at J; junction bases unmatched: 9. The CDR3 is made up of 15 amino acids. CDR3 protein: CASSPEGTRVYEQYF. The CDR3 nucleotides are TGTGCCAGCAGCCCAGAAGGGACTAGGGTTTACGAGCAGTACTTC.

This rearrangement joins TRBV4-1 to TRBJ2-1; D is possibly TRBD2 (5 bases). V gave up 3 bases and J gave up 0 bases, with 9 bases separating them. Germline V gene lookup returns CDR1 MGHRA and CDR2 YSYEKL. This CDR3 is built from 15 residues. CDR3 nucleotides: TGCGCCAGCAGCCACCCAGAGGGCTCCTACAATGAGCAGTTCTTC. Amino acid sequence: CASSHPEGSYNEQFF.

The rearrangement links TRBV5-1 to TRBJ2-1, with 9 nucleotides matching TRBD1. The CDR3 sequence is 15 residues long. Germline V lookup: CDR1 SGHRS, CDR2 YFSETQ. After removal of 0 bases from V and 8 bases from J, the junction contained 6 bases not matched to a gene. CDR3 bases: TGCGCCAGCAGCTTGGAGAGGGACAGGGTCTATGAGCAGTTCTTC. Its translation: CASSLERDRVYEQFF.

This clone was seen more than once but under ten times. The chain has TRBV27 and TRBJ1-2, with D possibly matching TRBD1 (6 bases). V was pared by 8 bases and J by 4 bases, with 14 bases between. The CDR3 extends over 13 amino acids. From germline, CDR1 is MNHEY and CDR2 SMNVEV (reference sequence). The CDR3 sequence is CASSWEGGYGYTF. CDR3 nucleotides: TGTGCCAGCTCTTGGGAGGGGGGCTATGGCTACACCTTC.

This sequence joins TRBV21-1 and TRBJ1-1. TRBV21-1 is a listed pseudogene. The CDR3 covers 15 residues. CDR3 sequence (DNA): TGTGCCAGCCCTCAAAACCGGGGGATTAACACTGAAGCTTTCTTT. This gives the protein CASPQNRGINTEAFF.

The gene calls are TRBV2 and TRBJ1-1, with D possibly matching TRBD1 (6 bases). The length of the CDR3 is 14 residues. Trimming removed 4 bases at V and 2 bases at J, with 11 bases between. Germline values: CDR1 SNHLY, CDR2 FYNNEI. The CDR3 region is CASSAWDTNTEAFF. CDR3 coding DNA: TGTGCCAGCAGTGCTTGGGACACAAACACTGAAGCTTTCTTT.

The rearrangement links TRBV28 to TRBJ2-7, with 9 bases aligning to TRBD2. V was pared by 7 bases and J by 4 bases, with 8 bases of the junction left unmatched. Per the germline V gene, CDR1 is MDHEN and CDR2 is SYDVKM. CDR3 length equals 14 residues. This chain's CDR3 is CASNRAGGFYEQYF. DNA of the CDR3: TGTGCCAGCAATAGAGCGGGAGGATTTTACGAGCAGTACTTC.

The rearrangement links TRBV27 to TRBJ2-7, with 9 bases fitting TRBD2. The CDR3 runs to 14 residues. The junction had 7 bases not matched to a gene; V was cut back by 6 bases and J by 4 bases. Per germline, CDR1 MNHEY and CDR2 SMNVEV (reference sequence). The CDR3 sequence: CASSLSGSGYEQYF. The CDR3 region has the DNA TGTGCCAGCAGCCTTAGCGGGAGTGGATACGAGCAGTACTTC.

This clone came up a few times. The chain joins TRBV11-3 to TRBJ2-5; D gene ambiguous. Germline CDR1 SGHNT, CDR2 YENEEA. Trimming left V 1 base short and J 4 bases short, with 7 bases between. CDR3 length: 13 residues. The CDR3 DNA reads as TGTGCCAGCAGCTTAGGGCCGGGAGAGACCCAGTACTTC. Amino acid sequence: CASSLGPGETQYF. The full variable domain, rest sourced from reference TRBV11-3 and TRBJ2-5, is EAGVVQSPRYKIIEKKQPVAFWCNPISGHNTLYWYLQNLGQGPELLIRYENEEAVDDSQLPKDRFSAERLKGVDSTLKIQPAELGDSAVYLCASSLGPGETQYFGPGTRLLVL.

This chain uses TRBV6-1 with TRBJ2-1; D uncertain. The V end was cut by 7 bases, the J end by 4 bases, with 8 bases between. Per germline, CDR1 MNHNS and CDR2 SASEGT. The CDR3 spans 12 residues. CDR3 residues: CASTPIYNEQFF. The CDR3 region has the DNA TGTGCCAGCACCCCAATTTACAATGAGCAGTTCTTC.

The J gene is TRBJ2-1, the V gene TRBV11-3; 7 positions match TRBD2. The CDR3 spans 14 residues. With 3 bases clipped from V and 6 bases from J, the junction kept 5 bases outside the gene matches. Germline V gives CDR1 SGHNT, CDR2 YENEEA. The CDR3 protein is CASSFSGGSNEQFF. For the CDR3, the DNA is TGTGCCAGCAGCTTCTCCGGCGGGAGCAATGAGCAGTTCTTC.

This clone was seen a handful of times. This rearrangement joins TRBV5-1 to TRBJ2-5; the D gene is possibly TRBD2 (6 bases). Germline V gene sequence: CDR1 SGHRS, CDR2 YFSETQ. Trimming removed 4 bases from V and 3 bases from J, with 16 bases in between. This CDR3 contains 15 residues. The CDR3 loop reads CASSPDGSGEETQYF. DNA of the CDR3: TGCGCCAGCAGCCCGGACGGATCGGGGGAAGAGACCCAGTACTTC.